The source of this T cell receptor (beta chain) is a study of post-analysis software for immune sequencing data. In the study overall: Patients had relapsing-remitting, secondary progressive or progressive-relapsing multiple sclerosis; some lacked subtype. Findings of the study overall: Significantly lower normalized Chao1 diversity was seen in multiple sclerosis patients than in controls. Strong co-clustering by F measure was seen for same-batch samples. Compared with controls, patients had more of roughly five TRBV segments, including TRBV5-6, TRBV5-1 and TRBV20-1.

Trimming shortened V by 0 bases and J by 1 base, and 20 bases separated the two germline ends. Germline V gene data show CDR1 as SGDLS and CDR2 as YYNGEE. The CDR3 is 19 residues long. This clonotype was found once. Its antigen remains unknown. Unique molecular identifiers tagged the TCR beta cDNA libraries. From the PCR reads, TCRdb called clonotypes with MiXCR, one entry per CDR3 protein. Of 600,000 to 750,000 distinct CDR3 sequences detected, roughly three fifths appear once; the ten largest clones hold approximately 10%. Sequencing input: blood. The gene calls are TRBV9 and TRBJ2-1; D unresolved. This sequence was found in a girl between 2 and 10 years old with multiple sclerosis. The CDR3 coding sequence is TGTGCCAGCAGCGTAGCTCGGTGGAACAGCCCAAGGTCCTACAATGAGCAGTTCTTC. Translation: CASSVARWNSPRSYNEQFF. Complete variable domain (other parts from reference TRBV9 and TRBJ2-1): DSGVTQTPKHLITATGQRVTLRCSPRSGDLSVYWYQQSLDQGLQFLIQYYNGEERAKGNILERFSAQQFPDLHSELNLSSLELGDSALYFCASSVARWNSPRSYNEQFFGPGTRLTVL.